The clone carrying this T cell receptor (beta chain) was counted at least ten times. With a J-beta primer mix and a sample-barcoded 5' primer, a second PCR ran about 7 to 12 cycles. TCRdb passed the 5' RACE reads through MiXCR, listing each CDR3 protein once. The sample lists 1.5 million to 2 million distinct CDR3 sequences; 28% were seen once. The CDR3 covers 14 residues. Germline V lookup: CDR1 LNHDA, CDR2 SQIVND (reference sequence). V lost 5 bases and J lost 4, with 14 bases in between. The source of the sample is a study of blood T cells in healthy people across ages. The sample taken for sequencing was blood. The origin of this receptor is a woman aged 30 to 39 in good health. This chain joins TRBV19 and TRBJ2-5; D gene unclear. The chain's CDR3 is CASSVLGPRETQYF. The DNA for the CDR3 is TGTGCCAGTAGTGTGCTCGGGCCTAGAGAGACCCAGTACTTC.